This T cell receptor (beta chain) was documented in a study of T cells in Graves' hyperthyroidism and ophthalmopathy. Study-wide results and limits: Ophthalmopathy was distinguished from stable hyperthyroidism by 13 V-J signatures.

Turning to this clonotype: What it recognizes is unknown.

Germline assignment: CDR1 DFQATT and CDR2 SNEGSKA (reference sequence). The CDR3 extends over 14 amino acids. Trimming pared 2 bases from V and 0 bases from J, leaving 11 bases between. RNA transcripts gave rise to amplified TCR beta CDR3 regions. Primed by the HTBI set, a first-round RT-PCR was run on the TCR CDR3. TCRdb reanalysed the multiplex PCR reads using MiXCR and keeps one entry per CDR3 protein. The table shows almost 500,000 distinct CDR3 sequences, with about 20% occurring only once. Diagnosis relied on clinical symptoms, serum thyroxine and TRAb, thyroid ultrasound and orbital computed tomography.

This chain links TRBV20-1 with TRBJ2-7; D is ambiguous. The receptor comes from a woman aged 70 to 79 with Graves' ophthalmopathy. Specimen: blood. In DNA form, the CDR3 reads TGCAGTGCTAGACCGCCAACCGTCTCCTACGAGCAGTACTTC. Amino acids: CSARPPTVSYEQYF.